This TCR beta chain was identified during a study of T cells in Graves' hyperthyroidism and ophthalmopathy. V lost 0 bases and J lost 11, with 13 bases in between. The germline V gene has CDR1 MGHRA and CDR2 YSYEKL. This CDR3 is 13 amino acids long. Regions amplified from RNA transcripts were the TCR beta CDR3 regions. First-round RT-PCR with HTBI primers amplified the TCR CDR3 region. TCRdb independently ran MiXCR on the multiplex PCR reads; one entry per CDR3 protein. The sample lists about 200,000 distinct CDR3 sequences; 17% were seen once. The chain joins TRBV4-1 to TRBJ2-5; weak D call: TRBD2 (6 bases). The TCR sequence derives from a man aged 50 or older with Graves' hyperthyroidism. The material sequenced was blood. CDR3 nucleotides: TGCGCCAGCAGCCAAGAGCCGCGACTAGGTCAGTACTTC. Translation gives CASSQEPRLGQYF.